Shown below are 23 T cell receptor beta chains from a single sample sequenced in a study of T cell responses to AZD1222 COVID-19 vaccine. Here immunoSEQ multiplex PCR was the method, and the copy in TCRdb shows in-frame clones only, minus some. Here the sample spans about 140,000 clones, roughly 86% being singletons. Material: peripheral blood, obtained 28 days after the second AZD1222 dose. The receptors were gathered from an adult who received the AZD1222 COVID-19 vaccine.

V is TRBV5-1 and J is TRBJ2-4, with 9 bases lining up with TRBD2. V was pared by 2 bases and J by 8 bases, with 5 bases of the junction left unmatched. CDR3 length: 14 amino acids. Germline values: CDR1 SGHRS, CDR2 YFSETQ. CDR3 DNA sequence: TGCGCCAGCAGCTTAGGACTAGCGCAAGACATTCAGTACTTC. Its translation is CASSLGLAQDIQYF. The whole variable domain, remainder taken from reference TRBV5-1 and TRBJ2-4, is KAGVTQTPRYLIKTRGQQVTLSCSPISGHRSVSWYQQTPGQGLQFLFEYFSETQRNKGNFPGRFSGRQFSNSRSEMNVSTLELGDSALYLCASSLGLAQDIQYFGAGTRLSVL.

This chain joins TRBV6-6 and TRBJ1-4; D is undetermined. V was shortened by 5 bases and J by 5 bases, with 15 bases between the two germline ends. CDR1 is MNHNY and CDR2 is SVGAGI in the germline V gene (reference sequence). The CDR3 contains 15 residues. In nucleotides, the CDR3 is TGTGCCAGCAGTACTCCTCCGGTGGGAAATGAAAAACTGTTTTTT. Its protein product is CASSTPPVGNEKLFF.

The CDR3 bases are TGTGCCAGCAGCCCGCGCCCAGGGGAGGGCACCGGGGAGCTGTTTTTT. Its translation is CASSPRPGEGTGELFF. The chain is built from TRBV13 and TRBJ2-2; TRBD2 is a possible D gene (7 bases). The CDR3 sequence is 16 residues long. Germline assignment: CDR1 PRHDT and CDR2 FYEKMQ (reference sequence). The ends were cut back, 5 bases at V and 4 bases at J, with 17 bases in the middle.

The chain couples TRBV29-1 to TRBJ2-5, with D possibly matching TRBD1 (6 bases). Trimming took off 4 bases at V and 4 bases at J, with 10 bases between the two ends. Germline CDR1 is SQVTM and CDR2 is ANQGSEA. The CDR3 covers 12 residues. The CDR3 is CSVAGVRETQYF. For the CDR3, the DNA is TGCAGCGTTGCAGGGGTTCGAGAGACCCAGTACTTC.

The V gene is TRBV6-6, the J gene TRBJ1-2; D remains unclear. Germline loops: CDR1 MNHNY, CDR2 SVGAGI (reference sequence). The CDR3 runs to 13 residues. V lost 5 bases and J 2 bases, leaving 9 bases between the germline ends. CDR3 DNA sequence: TGTGCCAGCAGTCCGGACGGAAACTATGGCTACACCTTC. This codes for CASSPDGNYGYTF.

The chain joins TRBV2 to TRBJ2-2, with D unresolved. Germline CDR1 and CDR2: SNHLY and FYNNEI. The CDR3 consists of 13 residues. V shed 2 bases and J shed 2 bases, with 3 bases lying between them. CDR3 DNA: TGTGCCAGCAGTGAACAAAACACCGGGGAGCTGTTTTTT. It codes for CASSEQNTGELFF.

This rearrangement joins TRBV19 to TRBJ2-3; D is ambiguous. V lost 4 bases and J lost 0, with 5 bases in between. The CDR3 totals 13 residues. CDR1 is LNHDA and CDR2 is SQIVND in the germline V gene (reference sequence). CDR3 protein: CASSRASTDTQYF. CDR3 sequence (DNA): TGTGCCAGTAGTAGGGCTAGCACAGATACGCAGTATTTT.

This chain links TRBV6-5 with TRBJ2-7; tentatively, D is TRBD1 or TRBD2 (5 bases each). This CDR3 spans 14 amino acids. V shed 1 base and J shed 3 bases, with 10 bases lying between them. Germline V lookup: CDR1 MNHEY, CDR2 SVGAGI. In nucleotides, the CDR3 is TGTGCCAGCAGTTACTGGGGACCCAGCTACGAGCAGTACTTC. Translated, it gives CASSYWGPSYEQYF.

The V and J genes are TRBV21-1 and TRBJ1-5; TRBD1, the table's D call, was not compared with the DNA. TRBV21-1 is listed as a pseudogene. This CDR3 is 17 amino acids long. CDR3 nucleotides: TGTGCCAGCAGCAAAGTAGGGACAGGGGGCGATAGTCAGCCCCAGCATTTT. Protein sequence: CASSKVGTGGDSQPQHF.

The chain has TRBV12-3 or TRBV12-4 and TRBJ1-1, with no clear D. The CDR3 loop spans 12 amino acids. Trimming took 0 bases from V and 10 from J, leaving 9 bases between them. The CDR3 bases are TGTGCCAGCAGTTTAGCTCCTACAAGAGCTTTCTTT. The encoded protein is CASSLAPTRAFF.

The chain combines TRBV6-5 with TRBJ1-5, with D possibly TRBD1 on 5 matching bases. This CDR3 contains 14 residues. The germline gives CDR1 MNHEY, CDR2 SVGAGI. V dropped 10 bases and J dropped 2 bases, with 15 bases sitting between them. CDR3 protein: CATALGGGNQPQHF. In DNA form, the CDR3 reads TGTGCCACCGCCTTAGGAGGGGGCAATCAGCCCCAGCATTTT.

V gene TRBV5-6 combines with J gene TRBJ2-1, with D possibly TRBD2 on 7 matching bases. Looked up from germline, CDR1 is SGHDT and CDR2 is YYEEEE. V lost 5 bases to trimming and J lost 2 bases, with 11 bases between them. The CDR3 has 14 residues. CDR3 residues: CASSRGTTYNEQFF. DNA of the CDR3: TGTGCCAGCAGTAGGGGGACTACCTACAATGAGCAGTTCTTC.

V gene TRBV5-3 combines with J gene TRBJ2-1; 7 nucleotides align to TRBD2. TRBV5-3 is placed among ORFs of uncertain function. The CDR3 contains 17 residues. Unmatched junction bases numbered 14, after V lost 4 bases and J lost 4 bases. The CDR3 spells CARSSNLLGGAYNEQFF. As DNA, the CDR3 is TGTGCCAGAAGCAGCAACCTGTTGGGAGGGGCATACAATGAGCAGTTCTTC.

This clone was observed a single time. This chain links TRBV11-2 with TRBJ1-2; D remains ambiguous. V lost 5 bases and J 0 bases, leaving 13 bases between the germline ends. The CDR3 loop spans 15 amino acids. Germline assignment: CDR1 SGHAT and CDR2 FQNNGV. The CDR3 nucleotides are TGTGCCAGCAGCGCAGGCGGATCATCTAACTATGGCTACACCTTC. Protein sequence: CASSAGGSSNYGYTF.

Sample share makes this clone medium-sized (0.01 to 0.1%). At the DNA level, this CDR3 is encoded by other sequences in the same sample as well. This chain uses TRBV7-9 with TRBJ2-7; maybe TRBD1 (6 bases). The CDR3 is 15 amino acids. Germline V lookup: CDR1 SEHNR, CDR2 FQNEAQ (reference sequence). Trimming stripped 5 bases from V and 0 bases from J, with 14 bases between. The CDR3 reads CASSPRQAYSYEQYF. CDR3 nucleotide sequence: TGTGCCAGCAGCCCCCGACAGGCTTACTCCTACGAGCAGTACTTC.

The V gene is TRBV27, the J gene TRBJ2-6; D is possibly TRBD1 (6 bases). Germline loops: CDR1 MNHEY, CDR2 SMNVEV (reference sequence). The CDR3 runs to 15 residues. The ends were cut back, 5 bases at V and 0 bases at J, with 8 bases in the middle. This chain's CDR3 is CASSGTLSGANVLTF. In DNA, the CDR3 is TGTGCCAGCAGTGGGACACTCTCTGGGGCCAACGTCCTGACTTTC.

The V and J genes are TRBV15 and TRBJ1-2, with no clear D. The germline V gene encodes CDR1 LNHNV and CDR2 YYDKDF (reference sequence). There are 15 residues in the CDR3. Trimming shortened V by 1 base and J by 5 bases, and 14 bases separated the two germline ends. CDR3 sequence (DNA): TGTGCCACCAGCAGAGGCCCCGGCTCACGATATGGCTACACCTTC. Its translation is CATSRGPGSRYGYTF. Full variable domain (outside the CDR3, taken from reference TRBV15 and TRBJ1-2): DAMVIQNPRYQVTQFGKPVTLSCSQTLNHNVMYWYQQKSSQAPKLLFHYYDKDFNNEADTPDNFQSRRPNTSFCFLDIRSPGLGDTAMYLCATSRGPGSRYGYTFGSGTRLTVV.

The rearrangement links TRBV27 to TRBJ1-5, with 7 bases identical to TRBD1. With V trimmed by 6 bases and J by 2 bases, 7 bases remained unmatched. This CDR3 contains 15 residues. Per the germline V gene, CDR1 is MNHEY and CDR2 is SMNVEV (reference sequence). The CDR3 loop reads CASRLQGIGNQPQHF. CDR3 bases: TGTGCCAGCAGACTACAGGGGATTGGCAATCAGCCCCAGCATTTT.

The gene calls are TRBV3-1 (or the pseudogene TRBV3-2) and TRBJ1-3; D is undetermined. The germline gives CDR1 LGHDT, CDR2 YNNKEL (reference sequence). The CDR3 is made up of 16 amino acids. Trimming cost V 5 bases and J 0 bases, with 14 bases left between them. CDR3 amino acids: CASSLGQKLSGNTIYF. The DNA for the CDR3 is TGTGCCAGCAGCTTAGGCCAGAAGCTCTCTGGAAACACCATATATTTT.

This chain uses TRBV5-1 with TRBJ1-1; D is ambiguous. V was clipped by 0 bases and J by 1 base, with 10 bases between them. The CDR3 has 15 residues. Per the germline V gene, CDR1 is SGHRS and CDR2 is YFSETQ. CDR3 sequence (DNA): TGCGCCAGCAGCTTGGAGAGGGCGACGAACACTGAAGCTTTCTTT. Its protein product is CASSLERATNTEAFF. The whole variable domain, remainder taken from reference TRBV5-1 and TRBJ1-1, is KAGVTQTPRYLIKTRGQQVTLSCSPISGHRSVSWYQQTPGQGLQFLFEYFSETQRNKGNFPGRFSGRQFSNSRSEMNVSTLELGDSALYLCASSLERATNTEAFFGQGTRLTVV.

The chain uses TRBV19 and TRBJ1-1, with unresolved D. This CDR3 comprises 13 residues. V lost 3 bases to trimming and J lost 1 base, with 6 bases between them. The germline gives CDR1 LNHDA, CDR2 SQIVND (reference sequence). CDR3 sequence: CASSIGPNTEAFF. In DNA form, the CDR3 reads TGTGCCAGTAGTATCGGTCCGAACACTGAAGCTTTCTTT.

V gene TRBV9 combines with J gene TRBJ1-2; 7 nucleotides match TRBD1. Germline V lookup: CDR1 SGDLS, CDR2 YYNGEE. CDR3 length: 14 residues. V was clipped by 3 bases and J by 7 bases; unmatched bases: 9. CDR3 nucleotide sequence: TGTGCCAGCAGCGGGGGACAGCTGATTCGTGGCTACACCTTC. This encodes CASSGGQLIRGYTF. The full variable domain, in which reference TRBV9 and TRBJ1-2 provide the parts outside the CDR3, is DSGVTQTPKHLITATGQRVTLRCSPRSGDLSVYWYQQSLDQGLQFLIQYYNGEERAKGNILERFSAQQFPDLHSELNLSSLELGDSALYFCASSGGQLIRGYTFGSGTRLTVV.

A few counts support this clone. This rearrangement joins TRBV6-5 to TRBJ2-2, with 7 bases that match TRBD2. Trimming at V came to 3 bases and at J to 4 bases, leaving 5 bases not matched to a gene. The CDR3 spans 15 residues. In germline, CDR1 is MNHEY, CDR2 SVGAGI. CDR3 amino acids: CASSYTAGFTGELFF. Here the CDR3 DNA reads TGTGCCAGCAGTTATACAGCGGGATTCACCGGGGAGCTGTTTTTT.